The TCR beta chain described here comes from a study of blood T cell repertoires in COVID-19. Turning to the study itself: Spain, Italy and the United States supplied samples that represented acute and convalescent COVID-19. Sources were T cells, B-cell-depleted T cells, or PBMCs; the material itself was cDNA or gDNA.

Authors' data handling: By means of reference gene primer amplification, nucleated cell counts were estimated. Profiling relied on immunoSEQ multiplex PCR, and the TCRdb table lists in-frame clones only, not all of them. That table is the source of V, J and clone size, and D and trimming were worked out from the DNA. Altogether fewer than 85,000 clones are present, about three quarters being singletons, with the ten largest covering 25% to 30%. CDR1 is SGHDT, CDR2 YYEEEE, per germline. V was clipped by 0 bases and J by 6 bases, with 15 bases between them. The length of the CDR3 is 15 residues. The rearrangement links TRBV5-6 to TRBJ1-1; D unresolved. This TCR was recovered from a woman aged 80 or over with active or convalescent COVID-19. The material sequenced was peripheral blood. DNA of the CDR3: TGTGCCAGCAGCTTGGTGTCGGGATGGGGAGCTGAAGCTTTCTTT. Amino acids: CASSLVSGWGAEAFF. The variable domain in full, with the rest retrieved from reference TRBV5-6 and TRBJ1-1, is DAGVTQSPTHLIKTRGQQVTLRCSPKSGHDTVSWYQQALGQGPQFIFQYYEEEERQRGNFPDRFSGHQFPNYSSELNVNALLLGDSALYLCASSLVSGWGAEAFFGQGTRLTVV.